The 26 T cell receptor beta chains reported below all come from one sample, sequenced in a study of blood T cell repertoires in COVID-19. Clones were sequenced by immunoSEQ multiplex PCR, and TCRdb holds only the in-frame ones, with some missing. This repertoire shows over 200,000 clones, over 75% found once; its top ten account for approximately 6%. Sequenced material: peripheral blood. Receptors originate from a man older than 75 with acute or convalescent COVID-19.

The chain combines TRBV6-5 with TRBJ1-6, with no clear D. There are 15 residues in the CDR3. The V and J ends lost 0 bases and 6 bases respectively, with 9 bases between them. Germline lookup yields CDR1 MNHEY and CDR2 SVGAGI. In DNA, the CDR3 is TGTGCCAGCAGTTACTCTCGAGGCCCTAATTCACCCCTCCACTTT. Its protein product is CASSYSRGPNSPLHF.

The V call is TRBV4-1, the J call TRBJ1-5; D unclear. Germline lookup yields CDR1 MGHRA and CDR2 YSYEKL. Deletions cut 0 bases from V and 3 bases from J, with 15 bases between. The CDR3 totals 17 residues. CDR3 in amino acids: CASSQDESARNNQPQHF. The CDR3 bases are TGCGCCAGCAGCCAAGATGAGAGCGCCCGGAACAATCAGCCCCAGCATTTT.

This clone was recorded once. This chain uses TRBV7-2 with TRBJ2-1; 10 bases line up with TRBD2. CDR3 size: 14 residues. Per germline, CDR1 SGHTA and CDR2 FQGNSA. J lost 9 bases, V lost 4 bases, and 6 bases had no gene match. DNA for the CDR3: TGTGCCAGCAGCTCCGGACTAGCGGCGGGTGAGCAGTTCTTC. This sequence encodes CASSSGLAAGEQFF.

The chain joins TRBV7-2 to TRBJ2-1, with 9 positions matching TRBD2. The CDR3 is 14 residues long. Germline assignment: CDR1 SGHTA and CDR2 FQGNSA. Trimming at V came to 2 bases and at J to 10 bases, leaving 6 bases not matched to a gene. The CDR3 sequence is CASSLSLAGEEQFF. CDR3 DNA: TGTGCCAGCAGCTTATCCTTAGCGGGAGAGGAGCAGTTCTTC.

This clone was seen only a few times. The chain links TRBV4-2 to TRBJ2-7; D is unclear. The V gene's germline CDR1 is LGHNA and CDR2 YNFKEQ. This CDR3 is 12 amino acids long. The V end lost 0 bases, the J end lost 9 bases, and 9 bases lay between the germline ends. This CDR3 reads CASSQDDGGQYF. The CDR3 DNA sequence: TGTGCCAGCAGCCAAGATGATGGCGGGCAGTACTTC.

The V gene is TRBV5-1, the J gene TRBJ2-7; TRBD2 aligns across 10 bases. Germline loops: CDR1 SGHRS, CDR2 YFSETQ. Losses at the gene ends were 3 bases for V and 3 bases for J; bases not matched to a gene: 6. The CDR3 length is 15 residues. The CDR3 nucleotides read TGCGCCAGCAGCTATGGACTAGCGGTTCTCTACGAGCAGTACTTC. The encoded protein is CASSYGLAVLYEQYF.

The genes are TRBV27 and TRBJ1-6; the D gene is possibly TRBD1 (6 bases). V lost 10 bases to trimming and J lost 3 bases, with 13 bases between them. In germline, CDR1 is MNHEY, CDR2 SMNVEV (reference sequence). This CDR3 contains 14 residues. CDR3 DNA: TGTGCCATAGGGGGGGCAGTCTATAATTCACCCCTCCACTTT. Translated: CAIGGAVYNSPLHF.

This clone was recorded once. The V gene is TRBV7-9, the J gene TRBJ2-3; TRBD2 matches at 10 bases. V trimming: 8 bases; J trimming: 10 bases; junction bases outside the gene matches: 18. Germline-derived CDR1 and CDR2 are SEHNR and FQNEAQ (reference sequence). The CDR3 loop spans 16 amino acids. CDR3 region: CASPRGALAGVTAQYF. The CDR3 coding sequence is TGTGCCAGCCCCCGTGGCGCCCTAGCGGGAGTTACGGCGCAGTATTTT.

This clone was found a few times. An end of the junction differs from the germline gene, which may be a read error. The chain uses TRBV30 and TRBJ1-3, with TRBD1 matching 11 bases. CDR3 length equals 13 residues. Germline-derived CDR1 and CDR2 are GTSNPN and SVGIG (reference sequence). This CDR3 reads CAWTGGNGNTIYF. DNA of the CDR3: TGTGCGTGGACAGGGGGCAACGGAAACACCATATATTTT.

This sequence joins TRBV5-4 and TRBJ2-5, with 8 bases matching TRBD2. In germline, CDR1 is SGHNT, CDR2 YYREEE (reference sequence). The V and J ends lost 5 bases and 2 bases, in that order; junction bases with no gene match: 14. The CDR3 length is 17 residues. Here the CDR3 DNA reads TGTGCCAGCAGTCCCAAGGCCAGCGGGAGCCTTCAAGAGACCCAGTACTTC. This gives the protein CASSPKASGSLQETQYF.

The CDR3 reads CASSVGPSGAYEQYF. In DNA form, the CDR3 reads TGTGCCAGCAGCGTAGGTCCTAGCGGGGCCTACGAGCAGTACTTC. The chain combines TRBV9 with TRBJ2-7; 9 bases match TRBD2. J was trimmed by 2 bases and V by 0 bases; bases with no gene match: 3. The CDR3 is 15 residues long. CDR1 and CDR2 from the germline V gene are SGDLS and YYNGEE.

The chain has TRBV2 and TRBJ2-2; D might be TRBD1 (8 bases). CDR1 is SNHLY and CDR2 is FYNNEI in the germline V gene. The CDR3 extends over 16 amino acids. V dropped 10 bases and J dropped 4 bases, with 22 bases sitting between them. This CDR3 is CATPRAGGGGTGELFF. CDR3 DNA: TGTGCCACCCCCCGGGCAGGGGGCGGGGGCACCGGGGAGCTGTTTTTT.

V gene TRBV18 combines with J gene TRBJ1-5; 8 bases are a match to TRBD1. CDR1 and CDR2 from the germline V gene are KGHSH and LQKENI. The CDR3 totals 14 residues. V shed 5 bases and J 1 base; nucleotides not matched to a gene: 1. The CDR3 is CASSRTGSNQPQHF. For the CDR3, the DNA is TGTGCCAGCTCAAGGACAGGGAGCAATCAGCCCCAGCATTTT.

The chain uses TRBV5-1 and TRBJ2-7; D gene uncertain. This CDR3 has 15 residues. Germline CDR1 SGHRS, CDR2 YFSETQ. Trimming cost V 0 bases and J 4 bases, with 14 bases left between them. In DNA form, the CDR3 reads TGCGCCAGCAGCTTGGAGTTGCACTATAATTACGAGCAGTACTTC. Translation: CASSLELHYNYEQYF.

The rearrangement links TRBV7-2 to TRBJ2-5; 9 nucleotides agree with TRBD1. Germline-derived CDR1 and CDR2 are SGHTA and FQGNSA. This CDR3 has 14 amino acids. V gave up 3 bases and J gave up 4 bases; unmatched junction bases: 3. CDR3 DNA sequence: TGTGCCAGCAGCTTGGGACAGGGTTCAGAGACCCAGTACTTC. Its translation: CASSLGQGSETQYF.

The count of this clone is one. V and J are TRBV11-2 and TRBJ1-6, with 9 bases matching TRBD1. This CDR3 has 14 residues. V gave up 4 bases and J gave up 10 bases; unmatched junction bases: 5. Germline V gives CDR1 SGHAT, CDR2 FQNNGV. This chain's CDR3 is CASSSQGAGSPLHF. The DNA for the CDR3 is TGTGCCAGCAGCTCACAGGGGGCAGGGTCACCCCTCCACTTT.

J is TRBJ2-2 and V is TRBV5-4, with 10 bases identical to TRBD2. Losses at the gene ends were 3 bases for V and 6 bases for J; bases not matched to a gene: 5. The CDR3 contains 15 residues. Germline CDR1 SGHNT, CDR2 YYREEE (reference sequence). CDR3 region: CASSSPSGRAGELFF. For the CDR3, the DNA is TGTGCCAGCAGCTCTCCAAGCGGGAGGGCCGGGGAGCTGTTTTTT.

A remark on this clone: At one boundary the junction diverges from the germline segment, which might be a read error. The chain combines TRBV27 with TRBJ1-2; perhaps TRBD1 as D (5 bases). The CDR3 has 15 residues. Per germline, CDR1 MNHEY and CDR2 SMNVEV (reference sequence). In DNA form, the CDR3 reads TGTGCCAGCACGACCCAGGCCGCAGGGAACTTTGGCTACACCTTC. It specifies CASTTQAAGNFGYTF.

This chain connects TRBV30 to TRBJ1-1; no clear D gene. The CDR3 has 14 amino acids. From germline, CDR1 is GTSNPN and CDR2 SVGIG (reference sequence). The germline V and J ends were trimmed by 0 bases and 3 bases, with 11 bases remaining between them. CDR3 loop: CAWSVGGRDTEAFF. CDR3 nucleotides: TGTGCCTGGAGTGTGGGAGGTCGGGACACTGAAGCTTTCTTT.

On this clone itself: Other DNA sequences from this sample encode an identical CDR3 as well. The V call is TRBV5-4, the J call TRBJ1-1; TRBD1 aligns across 8 bases. There are 13 residues in the CDR3. Looked up from germline, CDR1 is SGHNT and CDR2 is YYREEE (reference sequence). V shed 2 bases, J shed 6 bases, and the junction held 3 bases outside the gene matches. This CDR3 reads CASSFGQGPEAFF. The CDR3 DNA reads as TGTGCCAGCAGCTTTGGACAGGGCCCTGAAGCTTTCTTT.

This chain uses TRBV30 with TRBJ2-7; maybe TRBD1 (6 bases). The ends were cut back, 3 bases at V and 3 bases at J, with 9 bases in the middle. Germline V lookup: CDR1 GTSNPN, CDR2 SVGIG (reference sequence). The CDR3 spans 12 residues. CDR3 nucleotides: TGTGCCTGGAGCCAGGACAGCTACGAGCAGTACGTC. Translating gives CAWSQDSYEQYV.

The rearrangement uses TRBV28 and TRBJ1-5; 12 bases are shared with TRBD1. Losses at the gene ends were 3 bases for V and 6 bases for J; bases not matched to a gene: 6. Germline V gene lookup returns CDR1 MDHEN and CDR2 SYDVKM. This CDR3 is built from 16 residues. The CDR3 here is CASSFPGQGAFQPQHF. As DNA, the CDR3 is TGTGCCAGCAGTTTTCCGGGACAGGGGGCATTTCAGCCCCAGCATTTT.

This clone occurred once. J is TRBJ2-3 and V is TRBV5-1, with D perhaps matching TRBD1 (6 bases). Looked up from germline, CDR1 is SGHRS and CDR2 is YFSETQ. The ends were cut back, 2 bases at V and 3 bases at J, with 10 bases in the middle. CDR3 length equals 14 residues. The CDR3 here is CASSLQGRTDTQYF. In DNA form, the CDR3 reads TGCGCCAGCAGCTTACAGGGTAGAACAGATACGCAGTATTTT.

CDR3 protein: CASSVVSDSEQFF. The CDR3 DNA follows: TGTGCCAGCAGCGTAGTCTCAGATTCTGAGCAGTTCTTC. The chain joins TRBV9 to TRBJ2-1; unclear D gene. Germline values: CDR1 SGDLS, CDR2 YYNGEE. This CDR3 is built from 13 residues. V lost 0 bases to trimming and J lost 9 bases, with 10 bases between them.

This clone has only one observation. The chain recombines TRBV14 with TRBJ2-7, with D tentatively TRBD2 (7 bases). CDR3 length: 15 amino acids. V was shortened by 4 bases and J by 3 bases, with 16 bases between the two germline ends. In germline, CDR1 is SGHDN, CDR2 FVKESK. For the CDR3, the DNA is TGTGCCAGCAGCCCACTGGGGGGGGCAAACTACGAGCAGTACTTC. Translating it yields CASSPLGGANYEQYF.

V is TRBV5-4 and J is TRBJ1-1; no firm D call. The CDR3 is 13 amino acids. Trimming cost V 2 bases and J 3 bases, with 8 bases left between them. Germline CDR1 SGHNT, CDR2 YYREEE (reference sequence). CDR3 sequence (DNA): TGTGCCAGCAGCTTTGGCAGTTACACTGAAGCTTTCTTT. Protein sequence: CASSFGSYTEAFF.